The entry below describes one TCR beta chain. These data belong to a study of blood T cell repertoires in COVID-19. Study summary: Samples came from the United States, Italy and Spain, spanning acute and convalescent COVID-19.

Germline V CDR1 and CDR2: SQVTM, ANQGSEA. Trimming removed 4 bases at V and 4 bases at J, with 10 bases between. The CDR3 is made up of 12 amino acids. Adults between about 18 and 95 years of age took part from about two dozen US areas. Authors' methods: It was from reference gene primer amplification that nucleated cell counts were estimated. Assay: immunoSEQ multiplex PCR; the TCRdb copy retains only in-frame clones and omits some. D and trimming come from the DNA, and the V and J calls and clone size come from that table. This table has roughly 150,000 clones, 81% appearing once. Source material: PBMCs or T cells enriched from blood (not recorded which). The sequence derives from a woman in her thirties or forties with acute COVID-19. The chain joins TRBV29-1 to TRBJ2-5; maybe TRBD2 (5 bases). The CDR3 DNA reads TGCAGCGTTGGCGGGTTTCGAGAGACCCAGTACTTC. Amino acids: CSVGGFRETQYF.